Listed below are T cell receptor beta chains from one sample, sequenced in a study of read filtering for tumor transcriptome and immune sequencing. TCRdb passed the reads through MiXCR, listing each CDR3 protein once. The sample carries some 46,000 distinct CDR3 sequences, roughly 12% recorded once. The material sequenced was a population of CD138-negative cells sorted from bone marrow. The origin of the receptors is a donor at least 40 years old with multiple myeloma. CDR3s include the opening cysteine and the closing phenylalanine or tryptophan. The order of the fields is CDR3 protein, clone size, V gene, J gene. Size is stated for part of the rows, as once, few or many counts, or as a class when the clone is expanded.

cdr3_aa: CASSLLGQETQYF; clone_size: many; v_call: TRBV12-3/TRBV12-4; j_call: TRBJ2-5
cdr3_aa: CASSEKPTRNTEAFF; clone_size: many; v_call: TRBV5-1; j_call: TRBJ1-1
cdr3_aa: CASSFLKLAGGYEFF; clone_size: hyperexpanded; v_call: TRBV7-6; j_call: TRBJ2-1
cdr3_aa: CASSEPGEWTEAFF; clone_size: many; v_call: TRBV6-1; j_call: TRBJ1-1
cdr3_aa: CSARSSGNTGELFF; clone_size: many; v_call: TRBV20-1; j_call: TRBJ2-2
cdr3_aa: CASSSPIGQGGTEAFF; clone_size: many; v_call: TRBV12-3/TRBV12-4; j_call: TRBJ1-1
cdr3_aa: CASSTGLAGPPQETQYF; clone_size: many; v_call: TRBV7-2; j_call: TRBJ2-5
cdr3_aa: CSANTGTSANFYEQYF; clone_size: many; v_call: TRBV20-1; j_call: TRBJ2-7
cdr3_aa: CSARTQRGQSNQPQHF; clone_size: many; v_call: TRBV20-1; j_call: TRBJ1-5
cdr3_aa: CASSATGVQPQHF; clone_size: many; v_call: TRBV19; j_call: TRBJ1-5
cdr3_aa: CSVVQSTNEQFF; clone_size: NA; v_call: TRBV29-1; j_call: TRBJ2-1
cdr3_aa: CASSLASSASYEQYF; clone_size: NA; v_call: TRBV5-1; j_call: TRBJ2-7
cdr3_aa: CASSSPRTGGAVPDF; clone_size: many; v_call: TRBV7-2; j_call: TRBJ1-2
cdr3_aa: CASSPPAVTDTQYF; clone_size: many; v_call: TRBV7-9; j_call: TRBJ2-3
cdr3_aa: CSARYRLTRSFDEQYF; clone_size: many; v_call: TRBV20-1; j_call: TRBJ2-7
cdr3_aa: CASSQGLNTDTQYF; clone_size: many; v_call: TRBV5-1; j_call: TRBJ2-3
cdr3_aa: CASSLSLLAGVVEQYF; clone_size: many; v_call: TRBV7-2; j_call: TRBJ2-7
cdr3_aa: CASSYSKGQNTEAFF; clone_size: many; v_call: TRBV6-6; j_call: TRBJ1-1
cdr3_aa: CASSYSWLAGNEQFF; clone_size: many; v_call: TRBV6-5; j_call: TRBJ2-1
cdr3_aa: CASSIDVLAGEQFF; clone_size: many; v_call: TRBV19; j_call: TRBJ2-1
cdr3_aa: CSAGGGNQPQHF; clone_size: many; v_call: TRBV20-1; j_call: TRBJ1-5
cdr3_aa: CASSLSPGLAGAGANVLTF; clone_size: many; v_call: TRBV12-3/TRBV12-4; j_call: TRBJ2-6
cdr3_aa: CSARSSNQPQHF; clone_size: many; v_call: TRBV20-1; j_call: TRBJ1-5
cdr3_aa: CASRAPGLPRGETQYF; clone_size: many; v_call: TRBV2; j_call: TRBJ2-5
cdr3_aa: CSASTSRETQYF; clone_size: many; v_call: TRBV20-1; j_call: TRBJ2-5
cdr3_aa: CASSSIAGWADTQYF; clone_size: many; v_call: TRBV7-9; j_call: TRBJ2-3
cdr3_aa: CACSGQIRDTQYF; clone_size: many; v_call: TRBV30; j_call: TRBJ2-3
cdr3_aa: CASSLREIYGYTF; clone_size: many; v_call: TRBV7-9; j_call: TRBJ1-2
cdr3_aa: CSAREGLAFDTQYF; clone_size: many; v_call: TRBV20-1; j_call: TRBJ2-3
cdr3_aa: CASSPGQGLQPQHF; clone_size: many; v_call: TRBV27; j_call: TRBJ1-5
cdr3_aa: CSARDRGQHNEQFF; clone_size: many; v_call: TRBV20-1; j_call: TRBJ2-1
cdr3_aa: CSVCLGENQPQHF; clone_size: NA; v_call: TRBV29-1; j_call: TRBJ1-5
cdr3_aa: CASSVGGRYSYNEQFF; clone_size: many; v_call: TRBV9; j_call: TRBJ2-1
cdr3_aa: CASSQRVAYNEQFF; clone_size: NA; v_call: TRBV7-2; j_call: TRBJ2-1
cdr3_aa: CATSDVSALDTDTQYF; clone_size: many; v_call: TRBV24-1; j_call: TRBJ2-3
cdr3_aa: CSARDVGLVRFETQYF; clone_size: many; v_call: TRBV20-1; j_call: TRBJ2-5
cdr3_aa: CASRTSGRPYNEQFF; clone_size: many; v_call: TRBV2; j_call: TRBJ2-1
cdr3_aa: CSARDGQVADTQYF; clone_size: many; v_call: TRBV20-1; j_call: TRBJ2-3
cdr3_aa: CASSEGGGLVGYNEQFF; clone_size: few; v_call: TRBV9; j_call: TRBJ2-1
cdr3_aa: CASSLGGGSGNTIYF; clone_size: NA; v_call: TRBV4-2; j_call: TRBJ1-3
cdr3_aa: CASSSFDRGNTGELFF; clone_size: few; v_call: TRBV7-9; j_call: TRBJ2-2
cdr3_aa: CASSPTDQGNTEAFF; clone_size: many; v_call: TRBV12-3/TRBV12-4; j_call: TRBJ1-1
cdr3_aa: CASSYWADMNTEAFF; clone_size: many; v_call: TRBV6-2/TRBV6-3; j_call: TRBJ1-1